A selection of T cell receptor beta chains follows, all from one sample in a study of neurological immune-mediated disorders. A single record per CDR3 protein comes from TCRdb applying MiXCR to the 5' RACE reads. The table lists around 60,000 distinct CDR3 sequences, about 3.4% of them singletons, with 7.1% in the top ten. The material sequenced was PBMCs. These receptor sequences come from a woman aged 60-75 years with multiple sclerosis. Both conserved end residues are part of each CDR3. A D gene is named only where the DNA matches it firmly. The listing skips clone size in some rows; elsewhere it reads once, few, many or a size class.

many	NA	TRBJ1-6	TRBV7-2	CASSLRRDNSPLHF	TGTGCCAGCAGCTTAAGAAGGGATAATTCACCCCTCCACTTT
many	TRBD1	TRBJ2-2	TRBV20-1	CSAKATGSGGELFF	TGCAGTGCTAAGGCGACAGGGTCGGGCGGGGAGCTGTTTTTT
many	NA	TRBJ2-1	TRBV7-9	CASSGTPTGLEQFF	TGTGCCAGCAGCGGAACCCCTACTGGTCTCGAGCAGTTCTTC
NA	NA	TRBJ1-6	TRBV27	CASSSWRGDSPLHF	TGTGCCAGCAGTTCTTGGAGAGGGGACTCACCCCTCCACTTT
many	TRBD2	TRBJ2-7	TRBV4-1	CASSQLTRLAWYYEQYF	TGCGCCAGCAGCCAACTGACCCGACTAGCGTGGTACTACGAGCAGTACTTC
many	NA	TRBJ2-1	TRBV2	CASSERGGRSSYNEQFF	TGTGCCAGCAGTGAACGGGGTGGCAGAAGCTCCTACAATGAGCAGTTCTTC
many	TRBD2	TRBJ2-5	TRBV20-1	CSADSGTSGGDQETQYF	TGCAGTGCTGATTCCGGGACTAGCGGGGGGGACCAAGAGACCCAGTACTTC
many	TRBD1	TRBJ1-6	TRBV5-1	CASSYAGGNSPLHF	TGCGCCAGCAGCTACGCAGGGGGGAATTCACCCCTCCACTTT
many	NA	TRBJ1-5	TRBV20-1	CSARSDSNQPQHF	TGCAGTGCTAGATCGGATAGCAATCAGCCCCAGCATTTT
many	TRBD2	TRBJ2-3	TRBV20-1	CSARDGTSGGASTDTQYF	TGCAGTGCTAGAGACGGGACTAGCGGGGGGGCTAGCACAGATACGCAGTATTTT
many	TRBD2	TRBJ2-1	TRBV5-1	CASSLHSGRPVQEQFF	TGCGCCAGCAGCTTGCATAGCGGGAGGCCCGTTCAGGAGCAGTTCTTC
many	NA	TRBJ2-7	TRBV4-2	CASSQEWGPYEQYF	TGTGCCAGCAGCCAAGAGTGGGGCCCCTACGAGCAGTACTTC
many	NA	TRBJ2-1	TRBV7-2	CASSLVLPNEQFF	TGTGCCAGCAGCTTAGTATTGCCCAATGAGCAGTTCTTC
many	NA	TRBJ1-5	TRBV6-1	CASSRDGPTGQPQHF	TGTGCCAGCAGTCGGGACGGCCCCACCGGTCAGCCCCAGCATTTT
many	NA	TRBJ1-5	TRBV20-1	CSARDLFGNQPQHF	TGCAGTGCTAGAGATCTGTTTGGCAATCAGCCCCAGCATTTT
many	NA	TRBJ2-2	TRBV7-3	CASSLNGITGSGELFF	TGTGCCAGCAGCTTAAACGGGATAACTGGATCCGGGGAGCTGTTTTTT
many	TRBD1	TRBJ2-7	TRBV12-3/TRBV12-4	CASSLWGDRGAEQYF	TGTGCCAGCAGTTTATGGGGGGACAGGGGGGCCGAGCAGTACTTC
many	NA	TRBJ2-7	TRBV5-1	CASSLERGWSSYEQYF	TGCGCCAGCAGCTTGGAAAGGGGATGGAGCTCCTACGAGCAGTACTTC
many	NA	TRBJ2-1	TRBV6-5	CASSYSGVQFF	TGTGCCAGCAGTTACTCCGGGGTCCAGTTCTTC
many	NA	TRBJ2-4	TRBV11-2	CASSPFNRGNIQYF	TGTGCCAGCAGCCCATTTAACCGCGGAAACATTCAGTACTTC
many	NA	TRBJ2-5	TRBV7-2	CASSLEFKGSQYF	TGTGCCAGCAGCTTAGAGTTCAAGGGCTCCCAGTACTTC
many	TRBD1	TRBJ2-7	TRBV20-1	CSAITGGKSYEQYF	TGCAGTGCTATTACAGGGGGTAAGAGCTACGAGCAGTACTTC
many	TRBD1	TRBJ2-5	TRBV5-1	CASSIGQGLETQYF	TGCGCCAGCAGCATAGGACAGGGTCTAGAGACCCAGTACTTC
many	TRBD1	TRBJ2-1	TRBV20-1	CSAFGTGFGNEQFF	TGCAGTGCTTTTGGGACAGGGTTCGGCAATGAGCAGTTCTTC
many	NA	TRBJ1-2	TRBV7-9	CASSSARELRYGYTF	TGTGCCAGCAGCTCGGCCAGGGAATTGCGCTATGGCTACACCTTC
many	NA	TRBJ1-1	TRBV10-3	CAIRTRVNTEAFF	TGTGCCATCAGAACGCGGGTGAACACTGAAGCTTTCTTT
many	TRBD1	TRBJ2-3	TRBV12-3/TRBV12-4	CASSHGQGLDTQYF	TGTGCCAGCAGCCACGGACAGGGGTTAGATACGCAGTATTTT
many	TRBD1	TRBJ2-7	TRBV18	CASSPRAGGSYEQYF	TGTGCCAGCTCACCACGGGCAGGGGGTTCCTACGAGCAGTACTTC
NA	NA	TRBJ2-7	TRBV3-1	CASSQNRAPYEQYF	TGTGCCAGCAGCCAGAACAGGGCACCCTACGAGCAGTACTTC
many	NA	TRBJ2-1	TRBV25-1	CASRTKFHEQFF	TGTGCCAGCAGAACAAAGTTCCATGAGCAGTTCTTC
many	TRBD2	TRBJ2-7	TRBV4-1	CASSPFPPTSGAGEQYF	TGCGCCAGCAGCCCCTTCCCCCCTACTAGCGGGGCGGGTGAGCAGTACTTC
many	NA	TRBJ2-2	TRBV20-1	CSARERTGYTGELFF	TGCAGTGCTAGAGAACGAACAGGGTACACCGGGGAGCTGTTTTTT
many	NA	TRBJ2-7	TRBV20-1	CSARDRMGPGGTYEQYF	TGCAGTGCTAGAGATAGGATGGGGCCAGGGGGGACCTACGAGCAGTACTTC
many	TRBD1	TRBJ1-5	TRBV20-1	CSALSGTGAFQPQHF	TGCAGTGCCCTATCCGGGACAGGGGCTTTTCAGCCCCAGCATTTT
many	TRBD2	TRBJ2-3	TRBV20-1	CSAKSGGWADTQYF	TGCAGTGCTAAGAGCGGGGGCTGGGCAGATACGCAGTATTTT
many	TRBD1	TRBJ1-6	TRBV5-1	CASRYWVRTGEDSPLHF	TGCGCCAGCAGATATTGGGTCCGGACAGGGGAGGATTCACCCCTCCACTTT
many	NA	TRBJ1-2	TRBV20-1	CSGSENYGYTF	TGCAGTGGGAGCGAAAACTATGGCTACACCTTC
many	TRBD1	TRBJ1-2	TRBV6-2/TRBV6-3	CASSYIRTGSLYGYTF	TGTGCCAGCAGTTACATCCGGACAGGGAGCCTCTATGGCTACACCTTC
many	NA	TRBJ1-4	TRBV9	CASSVGPLGRATEKLFF	TGTGCCAGCAGCGTAGGGCCTCTAGGGAGGGCGACCGAAAAACTGTTTTTT
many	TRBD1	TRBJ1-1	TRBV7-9	CASSPRTGGDTEAFF	TGTGCCAGCAGCCCCCGGACAGGGGGGGACACTGAAGCTTTCTTT
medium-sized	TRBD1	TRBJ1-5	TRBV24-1	CATSAGTGVRQPQHF	TGTGCCACCAGTGCTGGGACAGGGGTTAGGCAGCCCCAGCATTTT
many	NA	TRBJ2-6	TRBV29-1	CSVEGFRSGANVLTF	TGCAGCGTTGAGGGGTTTCGCTCTGGGGCCAACGTCCTGACTTTC
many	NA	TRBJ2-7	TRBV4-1	CASSQRTGLGHEQYF	TGCGCCAGCAGCCAACGCACCGGGCTCGGGCACGAGCAGTACTTC
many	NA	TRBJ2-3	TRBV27	CASSLRLHRPQGPDTQYF	TGTGCCAGCAGTTTACGTCTCCACCGCCCGCAAGGTCCAGATACGCAGTATTTT
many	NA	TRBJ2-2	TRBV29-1	CSVEVREWAGELFF	TGCAGCGTTGAGGTCAGGGAATGGGCCGGGGAGCTGTTTTTT
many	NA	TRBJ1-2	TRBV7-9	CASSLEGITGYTF	TGTGCCAGCAGCTTAGAGGGGATTACTGGCTACACCTTC
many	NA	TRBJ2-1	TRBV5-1	CASSSIVSYNEQFF	TGCGCCAGCAGTTCTATCGTGTCGTACAATGAGCAGTTCTTC
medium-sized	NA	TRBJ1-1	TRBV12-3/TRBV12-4	CASSLRVNTEAFF	TGTGCCAGCAGTTTAAGGGTGAACACTGAAGCTTTCTTT
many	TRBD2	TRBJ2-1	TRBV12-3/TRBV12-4	CASSLDSLGLAGGHNEQFF	TGTGCCAGCAGTTTAGACAGTCTTGGACTAGCGGGAGGACACAATGAGCAGTTCTTC
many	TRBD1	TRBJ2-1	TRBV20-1	CSARGGRVLNEQFF	TGCAGTGCGAGAGGGGGCAGAGTACTCAATGAGCAGTTCTTC
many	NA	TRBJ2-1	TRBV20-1	CSASPNNEQFF	TGCAGTGCTAGCCCTAACAATGAGCAGTTCTTC
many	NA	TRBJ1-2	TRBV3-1	CASSQDPRQRGSGYTF	TGTGCCAGCAGCCAAGATCCCCGACAGAGAGGATCTGGCTACACCTTC
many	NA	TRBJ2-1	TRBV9	CASSAGARSSYNEQFF	TGTGCCAGCAGCGCAGGAGCGCGTAGCTCCTACAATGAGCAGTTCTTC
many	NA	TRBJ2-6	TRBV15	CATSRVLRSGANVLTF	TGTGCCACCAGCAGAGTATTGCGCTCTGGGGCCAACGTCCTGACTTTC
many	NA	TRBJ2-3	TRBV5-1	CASSLGQLTDTQYF	TGCGCCAGCAGCTTGGGGCAGCTCACAGATACGCAGTATTTT